One TCR beta chain is described in this entry. Methods used by the authors: Amplification of reference gene primers was used by the study to estimate nucleated cell counts. Measured with immunoSEQ multiplex PCR; TCRdb has only the in-frame clones, and not every one. V and J calls and clone size are as listed in that table; D and trimming were resolved from the DNA. The data contain around 61,000 clones, about 81% of them seen just once; the ten biggest clones take up approximately 14%. The CDR3 runs 16 residues. Between the trimmed V and J ends, which lost 0 bases and 2 bases, there was a span of 13 bases. Germline V gene data show CDR1 as SGDLS and CDR2 as YYNGEE. These data belong to a study of blood T cell repertoires in COVID-19.

The sample consisted of peripheral blood. The rearrangement links TRBV9 to TRBJ2-3; D may be TRBD1 (6 bases). This TCR was recovered from a man older than 75 with acute or convalescent COVID-19. CDR3 sequence: CASSVALTGITDTQYF. For the CDR3, the DNA is TGTGCCAGCAGCGTAGCCCTAACAGGGATCACAGATACGCAGTATTTT.